This is a list of T cell receptor beta chains from one sample in a study of T cells in Graves' hyperthyroidism and ophthalmopathy. From the multiplex PCR reads, TCRdb called clonotypes with MiXCR, one entry per CDR3 protein. Here the sample spans 280,000 or so distinct CDR3 sequences, 20% to 25% being singletons. Sequencing was carried out using blood. The receptors come from a man aged 35-49 years with Graves' hyperthyroidism that later progressed to Graves' ophthalmopathy. Each CDR3 is given with its conserved first and last residue. D genes are given only for firm matches. Size is omitted from some rows. Given values are once, few, many or a class for expanded clones.

d_call: -; clone_size: -; j_call: TRBJ1-5; v_call: TRBV20-1; cdr3_aa: CSASDRGRTLSNQPQHF; cdr3_nt: TGCAGTGCTAGCGACCGGGGGCGGACACTTAGCAATCAGCCCCAGCATTTT
d_call: -; clone_size: many; j_call: TRBJ2-7; v_call: TRBV11-2; cdr3_aa: CASSPGSPYEQYF; cdr3_nt: TGTGCCAGCAGCCCGGGTAGCCCTTACGAGCAGTACTTC
d_call: -; clone_size: many; j_call: TRBJ1-3; v_call: TRBV12-3/TRBV12-4; cdr3_aa: CASSFGGPGNTIYF; cdr3_nt: TGTGCCAGCAGTTTTGGGGGGCCTGGAAACACCATATATTTT
d_call: -; clone_size: -; j_call: TRBJ1-5; v_call: TRBV12-3/TRBV12-4; cdr3_aa: CASSSLRRERGQPQHF; cdr3_nt: TGTGCCAGCAGTTCTCTTCGGAGGGAACGGGGTCAGCCCCAGCATTTT
d_call: TRBD2; clone_size: many; j_call: TRBJ2-7; v_call: TRBV19; cdr3_aa: CASSIGSGRWEQYF; cdr3_nt: TGTGCCAGTAGTATAGGTAGCGGGAGGTGGGAGCAGTACTTC
d_call: -; clone_size: -; j_call: TRBJ1-1; v_call: TRBV6-1; cdr3_aa: CASSRATSEAFF; cdr3_nt: TGTGCCAGCAGTAGGGCGACAAGTGAAGCTTTCTTT
d_call: -; clone_size: many; j_call: TRBJ1-1; v_call: TRBV19; cdr3_aa: CASTPEQSQMNTEAFF; cdr3_nt: TGTGCCAGTACCCCGGAGCAGTCTCAAATGAACACTGAAGCTTTCTTT
d_call: -; clone_size: -; j_call: TRBJ1-2; v_call: TRBV7-2; cdr3_aa: CASSLGQFDYGYTF; cdr3_nt: TGTGCCAGCAGCTTAGGACAATTTGACTATGGCTACACCTTC
d_call: -; clone_size: many; j_call: TRBJ2-7; v_call: TRBV6-2/TRBV6-3; cdr3_aa: CASSFPTEQYF; cdr3_nt: TGTGCCAGCAGCTTCCCGACAGAGCAGTACTTC
d_call: -; clone_size: many; j_call: TRBJ1-1; v_call: TRBV12-3/TRBV12-4; cdr3_aa: CASSLLLGTEAFF; cdr3_nt: TGTGCCAGCAGTTTATTGTTGGGGACTGAAGCTTTCTTT
d_call: -; clone_size: many; j_call: TRBJ2-7; v_call: TRBV6-5; cdr3_aa: CASISSNEQYF; cdr3_nt: TGTGCCAGCATATCCTCCAACGAGCAGTACTTC
d_call: -; clone_size: few; j_call: TRBJ1-1; v_call: TRBV4-1; cdr3_aa: CASSQDLYRVNTEAFF; cdr3_nt: TGCGCCAGCAGCCAAGATCTTTACAGGGTAAACACTGAAGCTTTCTTT
d_call: -; clone_size: many; j_call: TRBJ1-2; v_call: TRBV3-1; cdr3_aa: CASSPIKGHGYTF; cdr3_nt: TGTGCCAGCAGCCCCATAAAAGGGCATGGCTACACCTTC
d_call: TRBD2; clone_size: many; j_call: TRBJ2-7; v_call: TRBV20-1; cdr3_aa: CSAIPSQREVPYEQYF; cdr3_nt: TGCAGTGCCATCCCCTCTCAGCGGGAGGTCCCCTACGAGCAGTACTTC
d_call: -; clone_size: many; j_call: TRBJ2-5; v_call: TRBV12-3/TRBV12-4; cdr3_aa: CASSLGTLLDETQYF; cdr3_nt: TGTGCCAGCAGTTTAGGGACTCTCCTAGATGAGACCCAGTACTTC
d_call: TRBD1; clone_size: many; j_call: TRBJ1-2; v_call: TRBV4-1; cdr3_aa: CASSQDTGTGGSHTF; cdr3_nt: TGCGCCAGCAGCCAAGACACCGGGACAGGCGGCTCCCACACCTTC
d_call: -; clone_size: many; j_call: TRBJ1-2; v_call: TRBV15; cdr3_aa: CATSRTTNYGYTF; cdr3_nt: TGTGCCACCAGCAGAACCACGAACTATGGCTACACCTTC
d_call: -; clone_size: many; j_call: TRBJ1-1; v_call: TRBV20-1; cdr3_aa: CSARDQQQSWNTEAFF; cdr3_nt: TGCAGTGCTAGAGATCAACAGCAAAGTTGGAACACTGAAGCTTTCTTT
d_call: TRBD1; clone_size: many; j_call: TRBJ1-2; v_call: TRBV28; cdr3_aa: CASSPTDRVGYTF; cdr3_nt: TGTGCCAGCAGTCCTACCGACAGGGTCGGCTACACCTTC
d_call: -; clone_size: -; j_call: TRBJ1-6; v_call: TRBV6-1; cdr3_aa: CATGTPSSYNSPLHF; cdr3_nt: TGTGCCACCGGGACACCCAGCTCCTATAATTCACCCCTCCACTTT
d_call: -; clone_size: many; j_call: TRBJ2-4; v_call: TRBV9; cdr3_aa: CASSVDPTSQNIQYF; cdr3_nt: TGTGCCAGCAGCGTAGATCCCACGTCCCAAAACATTCAGTACTTC
d_call: -; clone_size: many; j_call: TRBJ2-7; v_call: TRBV11-2; cdr3_aa: CASSSGTSYSEQYF; cdr3_nt: TGTGCCAGCAGCTCCGGGACATCCTACTCCGAGCAGTACTTC
d_call: TRBD1; clone_size: many; j_call: TRBJ2-2; v_call: TRBV19; cdr3_aa: CASSLWRGQGNTGELFF; cdr3_nt: TGTGCCAGTAGCCTCTGGAGGGGACAGGGGAACACCGGGGAGCTGTTTTTT
d_call: TRBD2; clone_size: many; j_call: TRBJ2-5; v_call: TRBV29-1; cdr3_aa: CSSIILAGSQETQYF; cdr3_nt: TGCAGCTCGATTATACTAGCGGGGAGCCAAGAGACCCAGTACTTC
d_call: TRBD2; clone_size: many; j_call: TRBJ2-2; v_call: TRBV20-1; cdr3_aa: CSAPRDYNTGELFF; cdr3_nt: TGCAGTGCCCCCCGGGACTATAACACCGGGGAGCTGTTTTTT
d_call: -; clone_size: many; j_call: TRBJ2-7; v_call: TRBV28; cdr3_aa: CASTPWERRNSYEQYF; cdr3_nt: TGTGCCAGCACCCCTTGGGAAAGACGGAACTCCTACGAGCAGTACTTC
d_call: -; clone_size: -; j_call: TRBJ2-7; v_call: TRBV6-2/TRBV6-3; cdr3_aa: CASSYSIRRMSKVYEQYF; cdr3_nt: TGTGCCAGCAGTTACTCCATACGCAGGATGTCAAAAGTCTACGAGCAGTACTTC
d_call: -; clone_size: many; j_call: TRBJ2-7; v_call: TRBV7-2; cdr3_aa: CASSSLLRTPSSYEQYF; cdr3_nt: TGTGCCAGCAGCTCCCTTCTACGGACTCCCAGCTCCTACGAGCAGTACTTC
d_call: -; clone_size: -; j_call: TRBJ2-5; v_call: TRBV29-1; cdr3_aa: CSVFRHQRSQETQYF; cdr3_nt: TGCAGCGTTTTCCGACATCAGCGCTCACAAGAGACCCAGTACTTC
d_call: -; clone_size: few; j_call: TRBJ2-5; v_call: TRBV14; cdr3_aa: CASSQASSGTQYF; cdr3_nt: TGTGCCAGCAGCCAAGCCAGTTCAGGGACCCAGTACTTC
d_call: TRBD1; clone_size: many; j_call: TRBJ1-2; v_call: TRBV2; cdr3_aa: CASSRQGVVSGYTF; cdr3_nt: TGTGCCAGCAGTAGACAGGGGGTGGTTTCTGGCTACACCTTC
d_call: -; clone_size: many; j_call: TRBJ1-5; v_call: TRBV6-1; cdr3_aa: CASSRGRGSNQPQHF; cdr3_nt: TGTGCCAGCAGTCGGGGACGAGGCAGTAATCAGCCCCAGCATTTT
d_call: -; clone_size: many; j_call: TRBJ2-2; v_call: TRBV24-1; cdr3_aa: CATSDVGGLATGELFF; cdr3_nt: TGTGCCACCAGTGATGTCGGAGGGCTCGCCACCGGGGAGCTGTTTTTT
d_call: TRBD1; clone_size: many; j_call: TRBJ1-1; v_call: TRBV6-5; cdr3_aa: CASSYMGTGMNTEAFF; cdr3_nt: TGTGCCAGCAGTTACATGGGGACAGGAATGAACACTGAAGCTTTCTTT
d_call: TRBD2; clone_size: many; j_call: TRBJ2-5; v_call: TRBV6-2/TRBV6-3; cdr3_aa: CASTKSSGKETQYF; cdr3_nt: TGTGCCAGCACCAAAAGTAGCGGGAAAGAGACCCAGTACTTC
d_call: TRBD2; clone_size: many; j_call: TRBJ2-5; v_call: TRBV12-3/TRBV12-4; cdr3_aa: CASTTLAGGTQYF; cdr3_nt: TGTGCCAGCACAACACTAGCGGGTGGGACCCAGTACTTC
d_call: TRBD2; clone_size: -; j_call: TRBJ2-5; v_call: TRBV27; cdr3_aa: CASTALAGGPETQYF; cdr3_nt: TGTGCCAGCACCGCACTAGCGGGAGGGCCGGAGACCCAGTACTTC
d_call: -; clone_size: many; j_call: TRBJ1-2; v_call: TRBV28; cdr3_aa: CASSLLPGGNYGYTF; cdr3_nt: TGTGCCAGCAGTTTATTGCCAGGAGGGAACTATGGCTACACCTTC
d_call: -; clone_size: many; j_call: TRBJ2-5; v_call: TRBV7-3; cdr3_aa: CASSFGDQETQYF; cdr3_nt: TGTGCCAGCAGCTTTGGCGATCAAGAGACCCAGTACTTC
d_call: -; clone_size: many; j_call: TRBJ2-7; v_call: TRBV6-5; cdr3_aa: CASSYAGTEQYF; cdr3_nt: TGTGCCAGCAGTTACGCCGGGACCGAGCAGTACTTC
d_call: -; clone_size: many; j_call: TRBJ1-2; v_call: TRBV6-5; cdr3_aa: CASSYGVRGGYGYIF; cdr3_nt: TGTGCCAGCAGTTACGGGGTTCGTGGTGGCTATGGCTACATCTTC
d_call: -; clone_size: many; j_call: TRBJ1-2; v_call: TRBV30; cdr3_aa: CAWSWETPGYTF; cdr3_nt: TGTGCCTGGAGTTGGGAGACGCCGGGCTACACCTTC
d_call: TRBD1; clone_size: -; j_call: TRBJ2-7; v_call: TRBV29-1; cdr3_aa: CSVGTVEQYF; cdr3_nt: TGCAGCGTGGGGACAGTGGAGCAGTACTTC
d_call: -; clone_size: many; j_call: TRBJ1-1; v_call: TRBV5-1; cdr3_aa: CASSLESGMNTEAFF; cdr3_nt: TGCGCCAGCAGCTTGGAGTCAGGGATGAACACTGAAGCTTTCTTT
d_call: -; clone_size: -; j_call: TRBJ2-7; v_call: TRBV5-1; cdr3_aa: CASSLAGISVYEQYF; cdr3_nt: TGCGCCAGCAGCTTAGCCGGGATTAGCGTCTACGAGCAGTACTTC
d_call: TRBD2; clone_size: many; j_call: TRBJ2-7; v_call: TRBV20-1; cdr3_aa: CSAAYSGRGYEQYF; cdr3_nt: TGCAGTGCTGCCTATAGCGGGAGGGGATACGAGCAGTACTTC
d_call: TRBD2; clone_size: many; j_call: TRBJ2-7; v_call: TRBV20-1; cdr3_aa: CSAKYSGSYEQYF; cdr3_nt: TGCAGTGCTAAATATAGCGGGAGCTACGAGCAGTACTTC
d_call: TRBD2; clone_size: many; j_call: TRBJ2-7; v_call: TRBV20-1; cdr3_aa: CSARPPLAGGPEEQYF; cdr3_nt: TGCAGTGCTAGACCCCCCTTAGCGGGAGGGCCGGAGGAGCAGTACTTC
d_call: -; clone_size: -; j_call: TRBJ2-5; v_call: TRBV15; cdr3_aa: CATSLGGGGESQYF; cdr3_nt: TGTGCCACCAGCCTGGGAGGGGGGGGTGAGAGCCAGTACTTC
d_call: TRBD2; clone_size: many; j_call: TRBJ2-7; v_call: TRBV28; cdr3_aa: CASQTSGTYEQYF; cdr3_nt: TGTGCCAGCCAAACTAGCGGAACCTACGAGCAGTACTTC
d_call: -; clone_size: -; j_call: TRBJ2-5; v_call: TRBV28; cdr3_aa: CASSFTEGETQYF; cdr3_nt: TGTGCCAGCAGTTTCACGGAAGGGGAGACCCAGTACTTC
d_call: -; clone_size: many; j_call: TRBJ1-3; v_call: TRBV25-1; cdr3_aa: CVSSEWVGNSGNTIYF; cdr3_nt: TGTGTCAGCAGTGAATGGGTGGGGAACTCTGGAAACACCATATATTTT
d_call: -; clone_size: many; j_call: TRBJ2-5; v_call: TRBV20-1; cdr3_aa: CSARATVLGRETQYF; cdr3_nt: TGCAGTGCTAGAGCCACAGTTCTAGGGAGAGAGACCCAGTACTTC
d_call: TRBD2; clone_size: many; j_call: TRBJ2-7; v_call: TRBV28; cdr3_aa: CASLAGGNAYEQYF; cdr3_nt: TGTGCCAGCTTAGCGGGAGGAAACGCCTACGAGCAGTACTTC
d_call: -; clone_size: many; j_call: TRBJ2-1; v_call: TRBV27; cdr3_aa: CASSQLNEQFF; cdr3_nt: TGTGCCAGCAGTCAATTAAATGAGCAGTTCTTC